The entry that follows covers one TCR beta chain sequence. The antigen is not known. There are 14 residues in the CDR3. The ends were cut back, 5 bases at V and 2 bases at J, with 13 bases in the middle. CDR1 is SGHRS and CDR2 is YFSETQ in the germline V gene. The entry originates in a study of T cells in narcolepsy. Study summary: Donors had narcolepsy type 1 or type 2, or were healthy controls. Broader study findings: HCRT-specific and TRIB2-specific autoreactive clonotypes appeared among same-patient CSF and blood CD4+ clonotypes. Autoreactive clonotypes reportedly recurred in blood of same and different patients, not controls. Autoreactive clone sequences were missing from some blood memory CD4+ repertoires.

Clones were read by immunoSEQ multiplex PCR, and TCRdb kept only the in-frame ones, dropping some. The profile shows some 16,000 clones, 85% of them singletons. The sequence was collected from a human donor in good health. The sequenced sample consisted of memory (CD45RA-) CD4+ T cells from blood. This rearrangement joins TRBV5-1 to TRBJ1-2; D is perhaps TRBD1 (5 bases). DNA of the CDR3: TGCGCCAGCAGGCTCCAGGGAACCAACTATGGCTACACCTTC. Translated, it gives CASRLQGTNYGYTF.